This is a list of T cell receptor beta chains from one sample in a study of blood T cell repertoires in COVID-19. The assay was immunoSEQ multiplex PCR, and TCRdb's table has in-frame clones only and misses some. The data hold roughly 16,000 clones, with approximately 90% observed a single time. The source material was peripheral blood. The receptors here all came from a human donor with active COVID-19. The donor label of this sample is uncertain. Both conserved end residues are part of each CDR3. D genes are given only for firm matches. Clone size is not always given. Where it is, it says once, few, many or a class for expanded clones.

cdr3_nt: TGTGCCAGCAGCAAAGGGGGCCTCACAACTAATGAAAAACTGTTTTTT
cdr3_aa: CASSKGGLTTNEKLFF
d_call: .
j_call: TRBJ1-4
clone_size: .
v_call: TRBV21-1

cdr3_nt: TGTGCCAGCAGTTACGGCGGGGAGCCGTTCTTC
cdr3_aa: CASSYGGEPFF
d_call: .
j_call: TRBJ2-1
clone_size: .
v_call: TRBV6-6

cdr3_nt: TGTGCCAGCAGCGCCTGGGACACCCGGGGCGGAAACATTCAGTACTTC
cdr3_aa: CASSAWDTRGGNIQYF
d_call: .
j_call: TRBJ2-4
clone_size: once
v_call: TRBV7-2

cdr3_nt: TGTGCCAGCAGTTCCCCGAAGTTCAGCGGGGTGAATGAGCAGTTCTTC
cdr3_aa: CASSSPKFSGVNEQFF
d_call: TRBD2
j_call: TRBJ2-1
clone_size: .
v_call: TRBV27

cdr3_nt: TGTGCCAGCAGCTTCCCGGGACAGAGCTATGGCTACACCTTC
cdr3_aa: CASSFPGQSYGYTF
d_call: TRBD1
j_call: TRBJ1-2
clone_size: .
v_call: TRBV5-6

cdr3_nt: TGTGCCAGCAGCCTCGCGGGTCGGGATACGCAGTATTTT
cdr3_aa: CASSLAGRDTQYF
d_call: .
j_call: TRBJ2-3
clone_size: once
v_call: TRBV3-1/TRBV3-2

cdr3_nt: TGTGCCAGCAGCGATGGACTAGCGGGGGGGGAGGATACGCAGTATTTT
cdr3_aa: CASSDGLAGGEDTQYF
d_call: TRBD2
j_call: TRBJ2-3
clone_size: .
v_call: TRBV2

cdr3_nt: TGTGCCAGTAGTATATCTTCTAACTCCTACAATGAGCAGTTCTTC
cdr3_aa: CASSISSNSYNEQFF
d_call: .
j_call: TRBJ2-1
clone_size: .
v_call: TRBV19

cdr3_nt: TGTGCCAGTAGTACGGGGAGGGAAGGACCGTATAGCAATCAGCCCCAGCATTTT
cdr3_aa: CASSTGREGPYSNQPQHF
d_call: .
j_call: TRBJ1-5
clone_size: .
v_call: TRBV19

cdr3_nt: TGTGCCAGAAGCTCCCCGGGACAGAAACCTTATAGCAATCAGCCCCAGCATTTT
cdr3_aa: CARSSPGQKPYSNQPQHF
d_call: .
j_call: TRBJ1-5
clone_size: .
v_call: TRBV7-5

cdr3_nt: TGTGCCAGCAGCTTAACAGAAAAATTTACCTTGAACACTGAAGCTTTCTTT
cdr3_aa: CASSLTEKFTLNTEAFF
d_call: .
j_call: TRBJ1-1
clone_size: once
v_call: TRBV7-9

cdr3_nt: TGCGCCAGCAGCTCAACAGGGAGTTCACCCCTCCACTTT
cdr3_aa: CASSSTGSSPLHF
d_call: .
j_call: TRBJ1-6
clone_size: few
v_call: TRBV5-1

cdr3_nt: TGTGCCAGCAGCGTAGCTGGCCGGGGGGCCTACAATGAGCAGTTCTTC
cdr3_aa: CASSVAGRGAYNEQFF
d_call: TRBD2
j_call: TRBJ2-1
clone_size: .
v_call: TRBV9

cdr3_nt: TGTGCCAGCAGCTTAGATGCGGGGGGGGGCTACGAGCAGTACTTC
cdr3_aa: CASSLDAGGGYEQYF
d_call: TRBD2
j_call: TRBJ2-7
clone_size: .
v_call: TRBV11-2

cdr3_nt: TGCGCCAGCAGCTTGGATCTAGCGGGGGCCTCTGGGGAGCAGTACTTC
cdr3_aa: CASSLDLAGASGEQYF
d_call: TRBD2
j_call: TRBJ2-7
clone_size: once
v_call: TRBV5-1

cdr3_nt: TGTGCCAGTAGTATGCAGGGGGCTAACTATGGCTACACCTTC
cdr3_aa: CASSMQGANYGYTF
d_call: TRBD1
j_call: TRBJ1-2
clone_size: medium-sized
v_call: TRBV19

cdr3_nt: TGTGCCAGCAGCGAAGGACAGGGCAGCGATACGCAGTATTTT
cdr3_aa: CASSEGQGSDTQYF
d_call: TRBD1
j_call: TRBJ2-3
clone_size: .
v_call: TRBV2

cdr3_nt: TGTGCCATCAGTGAGCCGAAGGGCCTGTCTCTAGCGGGGGGCAACACAGATACGCAGTATTTT
cdr3_aa: CAISEPKGLSLAGGNTDTQYF
d_call: TRBD2
j_call: TRBJ2-3
clone_size: .
v_call: TRBV10-3

cdr3_nt: TGTGCCAGCAGCTTCGCAGGGAGGGATTATGGCTACACCTTC
cdr3_aa: CASSFAGRDYGYTF
d_call: .
j_call: TRBJ1-2
clone_size: .
v_call: TRBV7-2

cdr3_nt: TGTGCCAGCAGTTTAGGAGGGGTAGCTGCTGGAAACACCATATATTTT
cdr3_aa: CASSLGGVAAGNTIYF
d_call: .
j_call: TRBJ1-3
clone_size: .
v_call: TRBV28

cdr3_nt: TGTGCCAGCAGTCCGGGACTTCAAGAGACCCAGTACTTC
cdr3_aa: CASSPGLQETQYF
d_call: .
j_call: TRBJ2-5
clone_size: .
v_call: TRBV12-3/TRBV12-4

cdr3_nt: TGTGCCAGCAGCCCCCGACAGGGGGACGGAAACACCATATATTTT
cdr3_aa: CASSPRQGDGNTIYF
d_call: TRBD1
j_call: TRBJ1-3
clone_size: .
v_call: TRBV4-2

cdr3_nt: TGTGCCAGCAGTGACCAGGGCTCCGGGGAGCTGTTTTTT
cdr3_aa: CASSDQGSGELFF
d_call: .
j_call: TRBJ2-2
clone_size: once
v_call: TRBV6-4

cdr3_nt: TGTGCCAGCAGCCAAGTACAGGGGCGCGGGACCCAGTACTTC
cdr3_aa: CASSQVQGRGTQYF
d_call: TRBD1
j_call: TRBJ2-5
clone_size: .
v_call: TRBV3-1/TRBV3-2

cdr3_nt: TGTGCCAGCAGGGCGGGGGGACAAAACCAAGAGACCCAGTACTTC
cdr3_aa: CASRAGGQNQETQYF
d_call: TRBD2
j_call: TRBJ2-5
clone_size: .
v_call: TRBV6-5

cdr3_nt: TGTGCCAGCAGCCAGGTCAGACAGATGAACACTGAAGCTTTCTTT
cdr3_aa: CASSQVRQMNTEAFF
d_call: .
j_call: TRBJ1-1
clone_size: .
v_call: TRBV4-2

cdr3_nt: TGTGCCAGCAGCCCCGGACTAGCGGGGATGGGGGAGACCCAGTACTTC
cdr3_aa: CASSPGLAGMGETQYF
d_call: TRBD2
j_call: TRBJ2-5
clone_size: .
v_call: TRBV11-3

cdr3_nt: TGTGCCAGCAGCTTCGACAGGGAGCTCTACGAGCAGTACTTC
cdr3_aa: CASSFDRELYEQYF
d_call: TRBD1
j_call: TRBJ2-7
clone_size: .
v_call: TRBV7-9

cdr3_nt: TGTGCCAGCAGCCAAGAAAGTCGCTCCCGAGTAGGGGCCCAGTACTTC
cdr3_aa: CASSQESRSRVGAQYF
d_call: .
j_call: TRBJ2-5
clone_size: .
v_call: TRBV3-1/TRBV3-2

cdr3_nt: TGCGCCAGCAGCCCCGACAGGACCACTAACTATGGCTACACCTTC
cdr3_aa: CASSPDRTTNYGYTF
d_call: .
j_call: TRBJ1-2
clone_size: .
v_call: TRBV5-1

cdr3_nt: TGTGCCAGCAGCCCTTCCCCGTACTATGGCTACACCTTC
cdr3_aa: CASSPSPYYGYTF
d_call: .
j_call: TRBJ1-2
clone_size: .
v_call: TRBV7-9